This TCR beta chain was documented in a study of T-cell reconstitution after alpha-beta-depleted transplantation in children. Broader study findings: Reportedly, only several hundred clones from non-depleted graft cells drove alpha-beta T-cell counts at about two months. The main origin of T-cell counts and diversity one year after transplant was newly produced T cells. The study traced high day-60 TCRbeta diversity in some patients to surviving recipient T cells and thymic progenitors.

This clonotype was seen more than once but under ten times. What it recognizes is unknown. The authors prepared the TCRbeta library with unique molecular identifiers. TCRdb called the PCR reads again in MiXCR, with one record for every CDR3 protein. Of 780,000 or so distinct CDR3 sequences in the sample, under 20% were seen once. V was shortened by 1 base and J by 1 base, with 7 bases between the two germline ends. The CDR3 spans 14 residues. CDR1 and CDR2 (germline): KGHSH, LQKENI. The sequence was obtained from a male patient younger than 18 who had a stem cell transplant for acute lymphoblastic leukemia, so the T cells may come from the graft donor. The sample in question was PBMCs, mostly from graft donor cells, obtained 360 days after TCRalphabeta/CD19-depleted stem cell transplant. The V gene is TRBV18, the J gene TRBJ2-5; the D is unclear. Here the CDR3 DNA reads TGTGCCAGCTCACCACGGCACCGCCAAGAGACCCAGTACTTC. Translating it yields CASSPRHRQETQYF.